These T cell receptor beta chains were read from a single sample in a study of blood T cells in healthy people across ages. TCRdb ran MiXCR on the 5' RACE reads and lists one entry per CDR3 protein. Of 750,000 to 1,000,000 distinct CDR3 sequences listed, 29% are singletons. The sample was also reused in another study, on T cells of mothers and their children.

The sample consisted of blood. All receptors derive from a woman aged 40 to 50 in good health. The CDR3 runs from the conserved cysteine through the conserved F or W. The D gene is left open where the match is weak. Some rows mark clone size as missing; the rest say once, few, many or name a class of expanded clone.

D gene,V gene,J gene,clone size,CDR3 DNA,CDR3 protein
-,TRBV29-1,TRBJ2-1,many,TGCAGCGTTGGAGCACAGAAATACAATGAGCAGTTCTTC,CSVGAQKYNEQFF
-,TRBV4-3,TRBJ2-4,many,TGCGCCAGCAGCCAAGTGTTTGCCAAAAACATTCAGTACTTC,CASSQVFAKNIQYF
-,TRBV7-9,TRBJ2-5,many,TGTGCCAGCAGCTTAGCGAAGACCCAGTACTTC,CASSLAKTQYF
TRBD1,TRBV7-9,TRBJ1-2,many,TGTGCCAGCAGCAATCAGGGGGCCGCTTATGGCTACACCTTC,CASSNQGAAYGYTF
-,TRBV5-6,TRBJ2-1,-,TGTGCCAGCAGCCCTGAGGGGGGCTACAATGAGCAGTTCTTC,CASSPEGGYNEQFF
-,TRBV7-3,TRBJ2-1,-,TGTGCCAGCAGCTTAGGGGGACCCCCGGATGAGCAGTTCTTC,CASSLGGPPDEQFF
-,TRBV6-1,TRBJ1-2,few,TGTGCCAGCAGTGAGTCTGGGTGGGATGGCTACACCTTC,CASSESGWDGYTF
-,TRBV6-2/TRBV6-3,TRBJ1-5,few,TGTGCCAGCAAAATGGGGACGAGCAATCAGCCCCAGCATTTT,CASKMGTSNQPQHF
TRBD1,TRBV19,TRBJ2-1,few,TGTGCCAGTAATAGATACCGGACAGGGTCCCACAATGAGCAGTTCTTC,CASNRYRTGSHNEQFF
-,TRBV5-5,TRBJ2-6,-,TGTGCCAGCAGCTCCCGGGACCCACGGAGCTCTGGGGCCAACGTCCTGACTTTC,CASSSRDPRSSGANVLTF
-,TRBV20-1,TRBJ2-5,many,TGCAGTGCTAGGGTGGGGGCAGGAGAGACCCAGTACTTC,CSARVGAGETQYF
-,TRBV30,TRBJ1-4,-,TGTGCCTGGAGTGTACTCGGGTCTGACGGGGAAAAACTGTTTTTT,CAWSVLGSDGEKLFF
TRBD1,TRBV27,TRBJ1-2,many,TGTGCCAGCAGTTTATCCAGAACAGGGGAGGCTAACTATGGCTACACCTTC,CASSLSRTGEANYGYTF
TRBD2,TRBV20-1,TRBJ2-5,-,TGCAGTGCTAGATCGGCAGCCGGGGGGGCGGAGACCCAGTACTTC,CSARSAAGGAETQYF
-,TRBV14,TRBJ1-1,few,TGTGCCAGCAGCCGACAGTCAGTGAACACTGAAGCTTTCTTT,CASSRQSVNTEAFF
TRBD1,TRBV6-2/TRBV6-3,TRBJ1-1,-,TGTGTCAGCAGACCTCAAGTTTCGACAGGGTTTAGCCCTGAAGCTTTCTTT,CVSRPQVSTGFSPEAFF
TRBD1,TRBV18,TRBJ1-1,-,TGTGCCAGCTCACCATTGGGACAGGGTTATGTTGAAGCTTTCTTT,CASSPLGQGYVEAFF
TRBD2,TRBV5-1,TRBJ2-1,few,TGCGCCAGCAGCACCGAACTAGCGGGGTACAATGAGCAGTTCTTC,CASSTELAGYNEQFF
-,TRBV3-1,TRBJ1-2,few,TGTGCCAGCAGCCAAGGGGCAGGGAGCGGCTATGGCTACACCTTC,CASSQGAGSGYGYTF
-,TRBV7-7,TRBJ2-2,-,TGTGCTAGCAGCACCGGGACATCCACCGGGGAGCTGTTTTTT,CASSTGTSTGELFF
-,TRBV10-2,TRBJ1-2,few,TGCGCCAGCAGTGAGCAGGTTCCTAACTATGGCTACACCTTC,CASSEQVPNYGYTF
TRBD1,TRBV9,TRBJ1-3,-,TGTGCCAGCAGCGGGGGGACAGGCCCGAGCTCTGGAAACACCATATATTTT,CASSGGTGPSSGNTIYF
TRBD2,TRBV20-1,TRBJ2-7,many,TGCAGTGCTAGATTTGCGGGGGACTACGAGCAGTACTTC,CSARFAGDYEQYF
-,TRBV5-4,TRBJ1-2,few,TGTGCCAGCAGCTTGGCCGGGATGAGTGGCTACACCTTC,CASSLAGMSGYTF
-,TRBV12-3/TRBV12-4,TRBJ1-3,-,TGTGCCAGCAGTTTGGACGGACTCGGAAACACCATATATTTT,CASSLDGLGNTIYF
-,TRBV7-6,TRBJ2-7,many,TGTGCCAGCAGCTTAACGGATTACTACGAGCAGTACTTC,CASSLTDYYEQYF
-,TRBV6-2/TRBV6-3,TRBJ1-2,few,TGTGCCAGCAGCGGGATGGGCGGACGGAACTATGGCTACACCTTC,CASSGMGGRNYGYTF
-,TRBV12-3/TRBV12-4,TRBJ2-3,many,TGTGCCAGCAGCTCCGGGGGGCGAGATACGCAGTATTTT,CASSSGGRDTQYF
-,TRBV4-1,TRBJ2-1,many,TGCGCCAGCAGCCAAAGTTGGGGGGGCGATGAGCAGTTCTTC,CASSQSWGGDEQFF
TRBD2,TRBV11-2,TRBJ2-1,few,TGTGCCAGCAGCTTGTTAACTAGCGGGGGCAATGAGCAGTTCTTC,CASSLLTSGGNEQFF
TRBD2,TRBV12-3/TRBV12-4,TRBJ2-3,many,TGTGCCAGCAGTATAGGGACTAGCGTTGGCACAGATACGCAGTATTTT,CASSIGTSVGTDTQYF
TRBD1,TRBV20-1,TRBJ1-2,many,TGCAGTGTACCCCGGGACAGAAGCCAACATCTCTATGGCTACACCTTC,CSVPRDRSQHLYGYTF
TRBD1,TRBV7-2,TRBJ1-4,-,TGTGCCAGCAGCTTAGCCAGGGGGCGGAGCGAAAAACTGTTTTTT,CASSLARGRSEKLFF
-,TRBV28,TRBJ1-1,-,TGTGCCAGCACCTTATTCGCGGGGGGGGGCACTGAAGCTTTCTTT,CASTLFAGGGTEAFF
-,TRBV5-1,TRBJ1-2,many,TGCGCCAGCAGCTTGGGAGGCAGGGGAATGGATGGCTACACCTTC,CASSLGGRGMDGYTF
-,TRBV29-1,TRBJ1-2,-,TGCAGCGCGACACCAAGCTATGGCTACACCTTC,CSATPSYGYTF
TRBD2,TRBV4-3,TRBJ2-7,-,TGCGCCAGCAGCCAAAGAGATGGCGGGGGGGCCCTTTCCTACGAGCAGTACTTC,CASSQRDGGGALSYEQYF
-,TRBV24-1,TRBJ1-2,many,TGTGCTTCGTCGGTTCACTATGGCTACACCTTC,CASSVHYGYTF
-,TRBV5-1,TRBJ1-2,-,TGCGCCAGCAGCCAGACAGGAACTAGCTATGGCTACACCTTC,CASSQTGTSYGYTF
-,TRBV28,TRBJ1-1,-,TGTGCCAGCACGTTAAGACAGGTCGAGACTGAAGCTTTCTTT,CASTLRQVETEAFF
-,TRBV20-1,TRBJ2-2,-,TGCAGTGCTCCAGAGGGGGGTTCCCTACACGGGGAGCTGTTTTTT,CSAPEGGSLHGELFF
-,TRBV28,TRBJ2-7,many,TGTGCCAGCAGTTTCCCCAGAAGGGGAGGAAATTACGAGCAGTACTTC,CASSFPRRGGNYEQYF
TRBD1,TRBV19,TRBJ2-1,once,TGTGCCAGTAGTGGGCAGATCCGGACAGGTCGAAACCACAATGAGCAGTTCTTC,CASSGQIRTGRNHNEQFF
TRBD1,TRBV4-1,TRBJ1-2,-,TGCACCAGCAGCCATTCTTCAGGGGGTGACTATGGCTACACCTTC,CTSSHSSGGDYGYTF
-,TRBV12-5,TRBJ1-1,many,TGTGCTAGTGGTTTGACCGGGAACACTGAAGCTTTCTTT,CASGLTGNTEAFF
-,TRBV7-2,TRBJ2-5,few,TGTGCCAGCAGCGCATTAATAGAGACTCTCAAAGAGACCCAGTACTTC,CASSALIETLKETQYF
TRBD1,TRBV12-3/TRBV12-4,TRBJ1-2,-,TGTGCCAGCAGTTTTGGGGGACAGGGCCATGGCTACACCTTC,CASSFGGQGHGYTF
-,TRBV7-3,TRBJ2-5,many,TGTGCCAGCAGCCCGACAGCCGTCGGGGAGACCCAGTACTTC,CASSPTAVGETQYF